This entry describes one T cell receptor (beta chain). The antigen is undetermined. In patients aged 18 to 65, hyperthyroidism was newly diagnosed, with duration under 2 months. The length of the CDR3 is 13 residues. Between the trimmed V and J ends, which lost 6 bases and 4 bases, there was a span of 12 bases. From germline, CDR1 is MNHEY and CDR2 SMNVEV (reference sequence). This specimen belongs to a study of T cells in Graves' hyperthyroidism and ophthalmopathy. Overall study results and limits: The model forecast ophthalmopathy, anticipating it by a median roughly 6 months before onset. Clonotypes that were expanded in thyroid above 0.001 mostly appeared in blood too.

Amplification targeted TCR beta CDR3 regions from RNA transcripts. Primed by the HTBI set, a first-round RT-PCR was run on the TCR CDR3. TCRdb re-called the multiplex PCR reads through MiXCR, storing one row per CDR3 protein. The sample includes some 690,000 distinct CDR3 sequences, 15% to 20% of them seen just once. The sequencing sample was made of blood. The J gene is TRBJ1-2, the V gene TRBV27; D remains unclear. The clonotype comes from a man aged 45 to 65 with Graves' hyperthyroidism. CDR3 protein: CASRPLGIYGYTF. DNA for the CDR3: TGTGCCAGCAGGCCTTTGGGGATCTATGGCTACACCTTC.